This T cell receptor beta chain was profiled in a study of T cell repertoires in cytomegalovirus infection. Study at large: From public TCR beta signatures came an indication of both CMV infection and matching HLA type.

In TCRdb, the reads were re-called with MiXCR into one record per CDR3 protein. The table lists about 180,000 distinct CDR3 sequences, approximately 15% of them singletons. This sequence originates from a human donor in good health (CMV status not recorded). Some clones in this sample may be carry-over from other donors' samples. The sequenced material came from PBMCs.

CDR3 protein: CSVGQTSPYEQYF. In nucleotides, the CDR3 is TGCAGCGTCGGACAGACCTCACCCTACGAGCAGTACTTC. The genes are TRBV29-1 and TRBJ2-7; D is possibly TRBD1 (6 bases). Deletions cut 6 bases from V and 2 bases from J, with 14 bases between. Germline V gives CDR1 SQVTM, CDR2 ANQGSEA. The CDR3 is 13 residues long.